Listed below are T cell receptor beta chains from one sample, sequenced in a study of T-cell memory formation after mild COVID-19. TCRdb ran MiXCR on the 5' RACE reads and lists one entry per CDR3 protein. In the table there are roughly 480,000 distinct CDR3 sequences, about 23% of which are singletons. Sequencing was performed on PBMCs or a T cell subset sorted from them (not recorded which). The receptor source for this set is an adult woman who had mild COVID-19 (a few samples of this study predate the infection). Cell type and time point are not known. CDR3s leave out the opening cysteine and the closing phenylalanine or tryptophan. Some rows mark clone size as missing; the rest say once, few, many or name a class of expanded clone.

TRBJ2-1 | TRBV6-6 | few | ASSHSPPIAGGYNEQF
TRBJ1-2 | TRBV19 | - | ASNLYDSPYYGYT
TRBJ1-1 | TRBV6-5 | few | ASSYLMGPLNTEAF
TRBJ2-1 | TRBV7-9 | - | ASRQDSQRSNEQF
TRBJ2-7 | TRBV20-1 | - | SASRDRVSYEQY
TRBJ2-3 | TRBV27 | - | ASSYSGRAGDTQY
TRBJ2-7 | TRBV4-1 | few | ASSQVHTGEYEQY
TRBJ1-1 | TRBV7-9 | - | ASSLSAGPEAF
TRBJ2-2 | TRBV20-1 | - | SALGRGQQPTGELF
TRBJ2-5 | TRBV20-1 | few | SATGLADQETQY
TRBJ1-4 | TRBV6-5 | few | ASSYWDREKLF
TRBJ2-7 | TRBV18 | few | ASSPQTGSGLEQY
TRBJ2-7 | TRBV2 | - | ASMRDSAYEQY
TRBJ2-5 | TRBV20-1 | few | SARDLLGGGETQY
TRBJ2-2 | TRBV4-3 | - | ASSPSRGSGELF
TRBJ2-2 | TRBV24-1 | - | ATGQHGTSGGTGELF
TRBJ2-1 | TRBV27 | few | ASSLQSSGSLGEQF
TRBJ1-1 | TRBV7-2 | - | ASSVLNTEAF
TRBJ1-2 | TRBV4-3 | - | ASSQAPGEGYGYT
TRBJ2-1 | TRBV7-3 | many | ASSLGLAGYNEQF
TRBJ2-3 | TRBV7-2 | - | ASSLASGGVDTQY
TRBJ1-5 | TRBV20-1 | - | SARDPWSNQPQH
TRBJ2-2 | TRBV12-3/TRBV12-4 | many | ASSVRDTGELF
TRBJ2-7 | TRBV13 | - | ASRPTGGVGHEQY
TRBJ2-3 | TRBV7-6 | few | ASSSLGSATDTQY
TRBJ1-6 | TRBV5-1 | few | ASSFSQGRSPLH
TRBJ1-4 | TRBV4-2 | few | ASSQAGTGNEKLF
TRBJ1-3 | TRBV12-3/TRBV12-4 | - | ASTLWTGKNTIY
TRBJ2-3 | TRBV7-6 | - | ASSLPSGGVRTDTQY
TRBJ1-2 | TRBV5-8 | - | ASSFVGGRQANT
TRBJ2-7 | TRBV5-5 | - | ASGGGDRLNYEQY
TRBJ2-7 | TRBV9 | - | ASSVGGLAGVEQY
TRBJ1-1 | TRBV7-9 | few | ASSPVGGWVTEAF
TRBJ2-5 | TRBV5-5 | few | ASSSRTGKETQY
TRBJ1-1 | TRBV15 | - | ATSSRQGGNTEAF
TRBJ2-2 | TRBV12-3/TRBV12-4 | once | ASTPGQVVVTGELF
TRBJ2-1 | TRBV20-1 | many | SARDTSGGYNEQF
TRBJ2-4 | TRBV30 | - | AWSSGTGNIQY
TRBJ2-3 | TRBV5-1 | - | ASKRTSGSTDTQY
TRBJ2-1 | TRBV9 | - | ASSVVGTSSNEQF